The 19 T cell receptor beta chains in this list originate from one sample, sequenced in a study of control samples from healthy donors and cancer patients (dated by TCRdb to between 2020 and 2021). Library generation was performed with the immunoSEQ multiplex PCR assay. The table was pulled from immuneACCESS by TCRdb, which kept in-frame rearrangements only. Such tables lose some clones; where checked, under half of the loss comes from unresolved V genes, and the rest has no known cause. Recorded for this sample are fewer than 150,000 clones; approximately 90% of them occurred a single time. Less than 9% of the sample belongs to the ten largest clones. Source material: blood. The receptor source for this set is a woman in her late teens or twenties in good health.

This chain joins TRBV5-1 and TRBJ1-2; tentatively, D is TRBD1 (6 bases). Trimming removed 0 bases from V and 3 bases from J, with 15 bases in between. CDR3 length: 16 amino acids. CDR1 is SGHRS and CDR2 is YFSETQ in the germline V gene. This CDR3 is CASSLGDRDTDYGYTF. DNA for the CDR3: TGCGCCAGCAGCTTGGGGGATCGGGACACGGACTATGGCTACACCTTC.

CDR3 protein: CAISDKGMNTEAFF. The CDR3 bases are TGTGCCATCTCAGATAAGGGGATGAACACTGAAGCTTTCTTT. The J gene is TRBJ1-1, the V gene TRBV10-3, with a possible D match to TRBD1 (5 bases). V gave up 8 bases and J gave up 0 bases, with 13 bases separating them. The CDR3 spans 14 residues. Germline CDR1 ENHRY, CDR2 SYGVKD.

This chain connects TRBV4-1 to TRBJ2-3, with 8 nucleotides matching TRBD2. Looked up from germline, CDR1 is MGHRA and CDR2 is YSYEKL. V lost 4 bases to trimming and J lost 8 bases; unmatched junction nucleotides: 17. This CDR3 is built from 17 residues. CDR3 residues: CASSPGGPSGSGVTQYF. The CDR3 DNA sequence: TGCGCCAGCAGCCCTGGAGGACCAAGCGGGAGTGGGGTTACGCAGTATTTT.

V is TRBV2 and J is TRBJ1-4, with unresolved D. The CDR3 runs to 13 residues. Germline V gene sequence: CDR1 SNHLY, CDR2 FYNNEI. V was clipped by 8 bases and J by 8 bases, with 15 bases between them. The CDR3 reads CASSLGSREKLFF. For the CDR3, the DNA is TGTGCCAGCTCTCTAGGGAGTCGAGAAAAACTGTTTTTT.

This clone was counted only a few times. CDR3 bases: TGTGCTAGTGGTTTGTCGCCGACAGGGGCGAATTCACCCCTCCACTTT. Translation gives CASGLSPTGANSPLHF. This chain uses TRBV12-5 with TRBJ1-6; the match to TRBD1 covers 8 bases. The germline CDR1 and CDR2 sequences are LGHNT and FRNRAP. V lost 2 bases, J lost 7 bases, and 7 bases stayed unmatched. CDR3 length: 16 amino acids.

CDR3 amino acids: CASSPEGGQYDEQFF. DNA of the CDR3: TGTGCCAGCAGCCCAGAGGGTGGGCAGTACGATGAGCAGTTCTTC. The chain links TRBV9 to TRBJ2-1, with D maybe TRBD2 (5 bases). The CDR3 consists of 15 residues. The V gene lost 4 bases and the J gene lost 8 bases, with 19 bases spanning the gap. Germline CDR1 reads SGDLS; CDR2 reads YYNGEE.

The chain combines TRBV5-4 with TRBJ1-1, with TRBD1 as a possible D gene (5 bases). The length of the CDR3 is 14 residues. V dropped 0 bases and J dropped 1 base, with 7 bases sitting between them. From germline, CDR1 is SGHNT and CDR2 YYREEE (reference sequence). CDR3 residues: CASSLGQQNTEAFF. The CDR3 DNA sequence: TGTGCCAGCAGCTTGGGACAGCAGAACACTGAAGCTTTCTTT.

The chain joins TRBV11-2 to TRBJ2-7; 7 nucleotides agree with TRBD2. Trimming took 3 bases from V and 5 from J; bases not matched to a gene: 7. CDR3 length equals 14 residues. Germline V gene lookup returns CDR1 SGHAT and CDR2 FQNNGV. Here the CDR3 DNA reads TGTGCCAGCAGCTTGGGCGGGAGTCGGAACGAGCAGTACTTC. It encodes CASSLGGSRNEQYF.

The chain uses TRBV4-3 and TRBJ1-4; D is possibly TRBD1 (5 bases). The V gene's germline CDR1 is LGHNA and CDR2 YSLEER. CDR3 length: 20 amino acids. Trimming cost V 0 bases and J 7 bases, with 27 bases left between them. CDR3 sequence (DNA): TGCGCCAGCAGCCAAGATCAATCGGCGGCACCGCAGGGAAGGGGTGAAAAACTGTTTTTT. Translation: CASSQDQSAAPQGRGEKLFF.

V and J are TRBV10-1 and TRBJ2-7, with 10 nucleotides matching TRBD2. CDR3 size: 13 residues. Germline lookup yields CDR1 WNHNN and CDR2 SYGVQD (reference sequence). J gave up 6 bases and V 9 bases, and 8 bases lay outside the gene matches. The chain's CDR3 is CARRAGGVSEQYF. The CDR3 DNA reads TGCGCCAGGAGAGCGGGGGGGGTGAGCGAGCAGTACTTC.

The chain recombines TRBV7-6 with TRBJ2-1, with 16 positions matching TRBD2. The CDR3 consists of 15 residues. The V gene's germline CDR1 is SGHVS and CDR2 FNYEAQ. V lost 6 bases to trimming and J lost 7 bases; unmatched junction nucleotides: 3. The CDR3 DNA sequence: TGTGCCAGCAGGCCGGGACTAGCGGGGGGGAATGAGCAGTTCTTC. This translates into CASRPGLAGGNEQFF.

This chain joins TRBV5-1 and TRBJ1-6; D uncertain. With 0 bases removed from V and 5 bases from J, the gap between germline ends came to 9 bases. Germline loops: CDR1 SGHRS, CDR2 YFSETQ. The CDR3 runs to 15 residues. The CDR3 sequence is CASSLGLRDNSPLHF. CDR3 DNA sequence: TGCGCCAGCAGCTTGGGGCTGCGAGATAATTCACCCCTCCACTTT.

V is TRBV6-5 and J is TRBJ2-2, with a tentative D call TRBD1 (6 bases). Germline V gene lookup returns CDR1 MNHEY and CDR2 SVGAGI. V was shortened by 7 bases and J by 3 bases, with 15 bases between the two germline ends. The CDR3 is 15 residues long. CDR3 loop: CASIPGRGDTGELFF. The DNA of the CDR3 is TGTGCCAGCATACCTGGCAGGGGAGACACCGGGGAGCTGTTTTTT.

There are a few counts of this clone. The chain has TRBV6-5 and TRBJ1-5; TRBD1 might be the D (6 bases). Germline lookup yields CDR1 MNHEY and CDR2 SVGAGI. This CDR3 is 12 amino acids long. The ends were cut back, 6 bases at V and 9 bases at J, with 12 bases in the middle. The CDR3 reads CASREGDRPQHF. DNA for the CDR3: TGTGCCAGCAGGGAGGGGGATCGGCCCCAGCATTTT.

This clone was seen only once. This CDR3 is CASSPKGTSGSLTDTQYF. CDR3 coding DNA: TGTGCCAGCAGTCCAAAAGGGACTAGCGGGAGCCTCACAGATACGCAGTATTTT. The chain joins TRBV28 to TRBJ2-3; 14 bases agree with TRBD2. V was clipped by 5 bases and J by 2 bases; unmatched bases: 9. This CDR3 contains 18 residues. Looked up from germline, CDR1 is MDHEN and CDR2 is SYDVKM.

About this clone: The junction shows a germline mismatch at one end, possibly a read error. This sample includes further DNA sequences coding for the same CDR3. J is TRBJ1-2 and V is TRBV7-9; TRBD1 matches 7 bases. Germline CDR1 reads SEHNR; CDR2 reads FQNEAQ (reference sequence). This CDR3 comprises 15 residues. This CDR3 is CASSSLQQGRYGYTF. The CDR3 nucleotides read TGTGCCAGTAGCTCCCTCCAACAGGGGCGCTATGGCTACACCTTC.

V is TRBV4-2 and J is TRBJ2-5; 9 bases agree with TRBD2. The CDR3 length is 19 residues. V shed 4 bases, J shed 2 bases, and the junction held 17 bases outside the gene matches. In germline, CDR1 is LGHNA, CDR2 YNFKEQ. The CDR3 nucleotides are TGTGCCAGCAGCCCAGCCCCCGGGAGGCTAGCGGGAATACAAGAGACCCAGTACTTC. This gives the protein CASSPAPGRLAGIQETQYF.

V gene TRBV2 combines with J gene TRBJ2-5, with D possibly being TRBD2 (5 bases). Trimming took off 7 bases at V and 1 base at J, with 13 bases between the two ends. Germline V gene lookup returns CDR1 SNHLY and CDR2 FYNNEI. This CDR3 has 14 residues. CDR3 sequence: CASMGDVVQETQYF. Here the CDR3 DNA reads TGTGCCAGCATGGGAGATGTGGTCCAAGAGACCCAGTACTTC.

This clone has just a few counts. The V call is TRBV7-9, the J call TRBJ1-4; the D is unclear. Germline V gene sequence: CDR1 SEHNR, CDR2 FQNEAQ (reference sequence). The length of the CDR3 is 15 residues. V lost 5 bases to trimming and J lost 0 bases, with 10 bases between them. The CDR3 sequence: CASSRTTATNEKLFF. The CDR3 coding sequence is TGTGCCAGCAGCCGAACTACAGCAACTAATGAAAAACTGTTTTTT. Variable domain in full (rest from reference TRBV7-9 and TRBJ1-4): DTGVSQNPRHKITKRGQNVTFRCDPISEHNRLYWYRQTLGQGPEFLTYFQNEAQLEKSRLLSDRFSAERPKGSFSTLEIQRTEQGDSAMYLCASSRTTATNEKLFFGSGTQLSVL.